This T cell receptor (beta chain) was identified during a study of monozygotic twins with inflammatory bowel disease. Template switching appended UMIs that held a 6-nucleotide sample barcode. TCRdb re-analyzed the 5' RACE reads; it lists each CDR3 protein once, without DNA. This table lists about 300,000 distinct CDR3 sequences. Germline V lookup: CDR1 MNHEY, CDR2 SVGEGT. The CDR3 length is 17 residues. Sequencing was done on a sample of blood. The chain combines TRBV6-2 or TRBV6-3 with TRBJ2-7; TCRdb's assignment of TRBD1 cannot be checked, as there is no DNA. This clonotype was sampled from a human donor with ulcerative colitis or Crohn's disease, or a healthy co-twin of an affected twin (not recorded which). Here the CDR3 reads CASSYSNPPGRTYEQYF.